The T cell receptor beta chain described here comes from a study of tumor-infiltrating lymphocytes in primary liver carcinoma. To note about this clonotype: No antigen is known for it. At one boundary the junction diverges from the germline segment, which might be a read error.

From approximately 0.5 ug of total RNA, TCR beta-specific cDNA was reverse-transcribed using a constant-region primer. Three nested multiplex PCR rounds, a slightly modified ARM-PCR, produced the libraries for TCR beta. Researchers ran the first two PCR rounds for 10 cycles each with TRBV1-TRBV30 forward primers and a C-beta reverse primer. MiXCR was run by TCRdb on the multiplex PCR reads, yielding one entry per CDR3 protein. The table has 80,000 to 100,000 distinct CDR3 sequences, 68% seen once. From about 19-30 mg of unsorted bulk tissue, DNA and RNA were co-extracted together. Patients underwent surgical resection for primary liver carcinoma. This CDR3 contains 16 residues. Germline CDR1 reads SGHAT; CDR2 reads FQNNGV. Points from the study as a whole: Tumor-adjacent and tumor-blood pairs overlapped less than tumor region pairs did.

Material: tumor-adjacent normal liver tissue. The TCR was taken from a man aged 35-49 years with primary liver carcinoma and hepatitis B virus infection. V and J are TRBV11-2 and TRBJ2-7; TRBD2 aligns across 7 bases. The CDR3 DNA sequence: TGTGGCAGCAGCTCTTTCACGGGACTAAGATCCCACGAGCAGTACTTC. It is translated as CGSSSFTGLRSHEQYF.